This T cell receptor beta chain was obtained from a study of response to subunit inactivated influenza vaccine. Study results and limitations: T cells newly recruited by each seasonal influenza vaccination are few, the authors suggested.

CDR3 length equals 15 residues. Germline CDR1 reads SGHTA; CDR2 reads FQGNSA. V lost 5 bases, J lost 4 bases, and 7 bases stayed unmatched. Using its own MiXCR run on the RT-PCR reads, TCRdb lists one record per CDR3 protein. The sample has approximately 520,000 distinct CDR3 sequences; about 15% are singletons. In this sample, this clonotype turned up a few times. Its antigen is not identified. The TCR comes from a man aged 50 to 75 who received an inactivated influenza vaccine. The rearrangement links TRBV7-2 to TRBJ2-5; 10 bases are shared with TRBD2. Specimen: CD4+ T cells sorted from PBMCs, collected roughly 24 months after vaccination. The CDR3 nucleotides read TGTGCCAGCAGCGCCGTAGTAGCGGGAGGAGAGACCCAGTACTTC. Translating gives CASSAVVAGGETQYF.